This entry concerns a single T cell receptor (beta chain). The clone's antigen remains unknown. There are no base qualities to consult, and no much larger clone falls within one base. The sample is drawn from a study of cytomegalovirus exposure and HLA in healthy donors (dated by TCRdb to the late 2010s). Context from the whole study: An earlier analysis of several hundred of the donors reported over 250 Gb of sequence data and 95 million to 130 million unique TCR beta sequences obtained from about 179 million T cells. Across roughly 420 genotyped donors of the cohort, an average of about 240,000 unique TCR beta nucleotide sequences per donor were sequenced, and roughly 18% of those sequences were non-productive. Genome-wide SNP genotypes for about 65% of the roughly 700 donors were used in a later genetic analysis, which treated that subset as a discovery cohort. Among the roughly 410 genotyped donors, around 81% belonged to the genetic ancestry cluster associated with self-reported Caucasian donors. Class I and class II HLA loci were covered by the typing at four-digit resolution. Besides the first cohort of 550 to 750 subjects, a separate validation cohort made up of roughly 130 different subjects was used. In the later analysis, no new phenotypic data were used to find candidate immune exposures; instead, reliance was placed on TCR beta sequences and their occurrence across donors. To decide whether each TCR beta V gene segment behaved as functional or pseudogenic, an earlier analysis of approximately 590 of the donors relied on high-throughput TCR beta sequencing. The number of typed donors differed by locus: about 620-630 for A, B, C, DRB1 and DQB1; 500 to 550 for DQA1; 606 for DPA1; and roughly 490 for DPB1. The study aimed to test whether signatures of past pathogen exposure could be identified by cataloging public T cell receptors. The study profiled the T cell repertoires of about 720 subjects by immunosequencing and related them to cytomegalovirus serostatus. The study combined high-throughput TCR immunosequencing, statistical association of individual TCRs with disease status, and machine learning to predict cytomegalovirus infection status. All discovery cohort repertoires had been generated on a single sequencing platform. Because of strong linkage in the cohort, roughly five DR-DQ haplotypes were treated as single units for association and clustering. A later analysis re-examined previously published TCR beta repertoires from roughly 650 donors and added high-resolution HLA genotyping to investigate patterns of TCR occurrence. Donor age, sex, ethnicity and CMV serostatus were compiled alongside the repertoire data. An early release that covered about 600 HLA-typed donors contained 300 to 350 gigabases of sequencing data and tens of millions of unique TCR sequences.

From the cysteine through the phenylalanine, the CDR3 covers 15 amino acids. The retained sequence is limited to the CDR3, 45 bases, with the frame set at the first base. The V end loses 1 base and the J end loses 6 bases, and a stretch of 16 bases separates them. CDR1 MNHEY and CDR2 SMNVEV are derived from the germline V gene (reference sequence). Library creation used the immunoSEQ multiplex PCR assay. For the multiplex PCR, a mixture combining 60 forward primers for TCR Vbeta segments and 13 reverse primers for TCR Jbeta segments was used. The CDR3 region of rearranged TCR beta genes was amplified from genomic DNA with a multiplex PCR assay. The Illumina HiSeq System was used to sequence the amplified TCR beta libraries as 87-base-pair reads. Processing in the source paper ran as follows. In a later analysis, tens of millions of unique TCR beta chains were counted across the approximately 640 repertoires, and roughly 10 million of these chains were shared by at least two donors. A nearest-neighbor algorithm error-corrected the raw reads and collapsed the reads into unique sequences, merging closely related sequences to remove PCR and sequencing errors. V, D and J gene segments were assigned by aligning CDR3 sequences to IMGT reference sequences. For a sequence to be retained, a match of at least six nucleotides was required to both a V gene segment and a J gene segment. Rearrangements were called productive when the CDR3 lacked stop codons and stayed in frame with V and J; all others were non-productive. CDR3 was defined according to IMGT convention as the region running from the second conserved V-encoded cysteine to the conserved J-encoded phenylalanine. The earlier analysis of fewer than 750 of the donors excluded sequences that lacked an unambiguous match to a single V gene segment. In an earlier analysis of 450 to 750 of the donors, a V segment was called functional when productive rearrangements were above 56.7%, and segregating when the standard deviation between donors exceeded 5%. A statistical classification framework was built for diagnosing cytomegalovirus status from the catalog of TCR beta chain sequences. A later analysis assigned V and J genes by comparing TCR nucleotide sequences with IMGT/GENE-DB human TR gene sequences. The TCRdist pipeline was used in a later analysis to assign CDR3 sequences and most-parsimonious VDJ recombination scenarios. In a later analysis, every TCR beta chain was defined by the combination of its CDR3 amino acid sequence and its V-gene family, and reads without a unique V-gene family were dropped. As a way to deal with suspected cross-contamination and a sequencing artifact, a later analysis dropped hundreds of nucleotide sequences that were highly shared and had low generation probability. For each public chain, a later analysis derived a clonal expansion index from normalized ranks of inferred template counts within each repertoire. A later analysis computed generation probabilities with a VDJ recombination model fitted to out-of-frame rearrangements, and checked the results against IGoR. A later analysis scored TCR-TCR, TCR-HLA and TCR-CMV co-occurrence with hypergeometric tests, applying a repertoire-size bias correction to TCR pairs. In a later analysis, false discovery rates were estimated by permuting HLA or CMV assignments 20 times. In a later analysis, co-occurring TCRs were grouped with DBSCAN, and TCRdist sequence similarity was added when clustering was performed within HLA-allele-positive subsets. Repertoires with fewer than 30,000 or more than 120,000 public chains were left out of co-occurrence clustering, as were roughly five repertoires with anomalous nucleotide sharing. TCRdb provides this immuneACCESS table in a form limited to in-frame rearrangements. Some clones are lacking; in checked studies, under half of them reflect an unresolved V gene, and why the rest are absent is not known. V and J calls and clone size are those listed in that table; D and trimming were worked out from the DNA. The sample table holds 150,000 to 190,000 clones, of which less than 85% were seen once. Together, the top ten hold more than 6.5% of the sample.

The cohort comprised hundreds of healthy bone marrow donors. Cohort members were all nominally healthy when sampled, although unrecorded immune exposures were likely present. The donor tested CMV seropositive, placing the donor among the 250 to 350 seropositive members of the cohort. Every donor gave a peripheral blood sample, and the peripheral blood mononuclear cells from that sample were used for TCR beta sequencing. The Qiagen DNeasy Blood Extraction Kit was used to extract genomic DNA from the blood cell samples. What the work shows at the level of the full study, not this receptor alone: For the cohort, immune exposure information was limited to CMV serostatus. The study listed 150 to 200 TCR beta chains as associated with cytomegalovirus. The authors suggested that the approach could potentially be extended to other disease states and immunological phenotypes. Because HLA typing was unavailable for some donors at each locus, only the typed subset was used in association tests. Correlated functional status among segregating V segments might be attributable to linkage disequilibrium, but an unknown experimental factor could not be ruled out. V-gene and J-gene trimming of TCR beta chains was associated with a missense DCLRE1C variant in a later genetic analysis, and the association was replicated in an independent cohort. In a later genetic analysis, fewer N-insertions in productive TCRs were reported among donors in an Asian-associated ancestry cluster than the roughly 700-donor mean. Because counts were too low, roughly 16 rarely observed V segments, including chromosome 9 orphons, were left out of the earlier analysis of several hundred of the donors. In both the original and validation cohorts, the classifier was reported to diagnose cytomegalovirus status with high specificity and sensitivity. Some IMGT-functional V segments, including TRBV6-2 and TRBV6-3, could not be distinguished by the 87-base-pair reads and were therefore excluded. A further reported finding was that TCR beta sequences accurately predicted the HLA-A and HLA-B alleles for most subjects in the first cohort. The sequencing pipeline was judged likely to have produced a cluster of highly shared sequence variants as a technical artifact. The cohort was sequenced for TCR beta chains only, and without alpha or paired-chain data the features that could be detected were limited. Most CMV-associated TCR beta chains appeared to be HLA-restricted in a later analysis, and the HLA associations seemed to be driven largely by CMV exposure. Strong co-occurrence of HLA alleles, especially DR and DQ, made assigning TCR associations to individual alleles difficult. Presence/absence analyses assumed roughly uniform sequencing depth across donors, an assumption that may not hold. While some public TCRs were present in many individuals, most TCR sequences turned up only very rarely across donors. At a false discovery rate of 0.05, a later analysis linked 16,951 TCR beta sequences to specific HLA alleles. In a later analysis, TCR association rates were found to vary across HLA loci, with the most associated TCRs seen for DRB1 alleles and the fewest for HLA-C alleles. In vitro tests confirmed that a few of the cytomegalovirus-associated TCR beta chains recognize cytomegalovirus antigens. According to a later analysis, parvovirus B19, influenza, CMV and Epstein-Barr virus appeared linked to several top co-occurrence clusters. In a later analysis, HLA-associated TCR beta chains showed more clonal expansion and lower generation probabilities than non-associated chains that were equally common. An earlier analysis of around 600 of the donors showed that most TCR beta V segments appeared in productive rearrangements either about 90% or about 30% of the time, which broadly matched IMGT annotations.

The chain couples TRBV27 to TRBJ2-7; a tentative D call is TRBD2 (5 bases match). The TCR was taken from a woman between 50 and 59 years old in good health and CMV-seropositive. The sequenced sample consisted of PBMCs. The DNA is TGTGCCAGCAGTTTATTGGCAGGAAGTGGACTCGAGCAGTACTTC. Translated, this is CASSLLAGSGLEQYF.